The sequence of this T cell receptor (beta chain) was determined in a study of technical replicates of blood from four donors (dated by TCRdb to between 2016 and 2019). The library relied on the immunoSEQ multiplex PCR assay. The source is immuneACCESS, and TCRdb retained only in-frame sequences with V and J called. Part of the clones is not carried over; for the studies checked, unresolved V genes explain less than half of this, and the remainder is unexplained. The sample table records around 68,000 clones; 95% to 97% of these occur just once. The top ten hold roughly 0.26% of the sample. This clone was seen a single time. Its antigen specificity is not known. Base-call qualities are not available, and no considerably larger clone is one nucleotide away. From the cysteine up to the phenylalanine, the CDR3 has a length of 16 residues. Of the read, only the CDR3 DNA is kept; its 48 bases are in frame from base 1.

The sequenced material came from T cells isolated from PBMCs. This clonotype was obtained from a human donor in good health. The chain joins TRBV21-1 to TRBJ2-7; no check of the table's D call, TRBD1, against the DNA was made. TRBV21-1 is given as a pseudogene. The DNA sequence is given as TGTGCCAGCAGCGACCGGACAGGGGGAGAGGTCTACGAGCAGTACTTC. It translates as CASSDRTGGEVYEQYF.